The 12 T cell receptor beta chains below all came from one sample that was sequenced in a study of blood T cells in healthy people across ages. Primed by a sample-barcoded 5' primer and a J-beta primer mix, a second PCR proceeded for about 6 to 12 cycles. TCRdb re-derived calls from the 5' RACE reads in MiXCR, one entry per CDR3 protein. Of roughly 900,000 distinct CDR3 sequences in the sample, 29% were seen once. Sequenced: blood. All receptors come from a woman older than 75 in good health.

This clonotype was observed a handful of times. V usage is TRBV9 and J usage is TRBJ2-1; 11 bases agree with TRBD1. V was clipped by 0 bases and J by 2 bases; unmatched bases: 7. The V gene's germline CDR1 is SGDLS and CDR2 YYNGEE. CDR3 size: 18 residues. The CDR3 sequence: CASSVVEADRGPYNEQFF. The CDR3 region has the DNA TGTGCCAGCAGCGTAGTCGAGGCGGACAGGGGGCCCTACAATGAGCAGTTCTTC.

This chain joins TRBV7-2 and TRBJ2-4; D tentatively fits TRBD1 or TRBD2 (5 bases each). The end of the DNA fits TRBJ2-7 better, so the J call may be wrong. This CDR3 spans 15 amino acids. Germline assignment: CDR1 SGHTA and CDR2 FQGNSA. CDR3 sequence reads: CASSLNIEGTYEQYF. Here the CDR3 DNA reads TGTGCCAGCAGCTTAAACATTGAGGGGACCTACGAGCAGTACTTC.

This clonotype showed up many times. The chain has TRBV7-9 and TRBJ2-3; D is ambiguous. The germline CDR1 and CDR2 sequences are SEHNR and FQNEAQ (reference sequence). V lost 2 bases, J lost 3 bases, and 15 bases lay in between. The CDR3 totals 16 residues. CDR3 nucleotide sequence: TGTGCCAGCAGCTTACGGGCAGTGGGAATTACAGATACGCAGTATTTT. Amino acid sequence: CASSLRAVGITDTQYF.

J is TRBJ1-2 and V is TRBV2; tentatively, D is TRBD1 (6 bases). The V gene lost 4 bases and the J gene lost 2 bases, with 11 bases spanning the gap. Germline V gives CDR1 SNHLY, CDR2 FYNNEI. The CDR3 has 14 residues. CDR3 protein: CASSVQGLNYGYTF. The DNA of the CDR3 is TGTGCCAGCAGTGTACAGGGACTCAACTATGGCTACACCTTC.

The chain recombines TRBV7-9 with TRBJ1-1; D is perhaps TRBD1 (5 bases). V was pared by 4 bases and J by 11 bases, with 26 bases between. CDR3 length: 16 residues. CDR1 and CDR2 (germline): SEHNR, FQNEAQ (reference sequence). The CDR3 protein is CASSSDGAGYKPGAFF. CDR3 coding DNA: TGTGCCAGCAGCTCCGACGGGGCAGGGTATAAACCTGGGGCTTTCTTT.

The chain employs TRBV11-3 and TRBJ2-3; D possibly corresponds to TRBD1 (5 bases). The CDR3 spans 14 residues. Trimming left V 0 bases short and J 5 bases short, with 9 bases between. CDR1 SGHNT and CDR2 YENEEA come from the germline V gene. The CDR3 DNA follows: TGTGCCAGCAGCTTAGAAGGGGCACAAGATACGCAGTATTTT. This codes for CASSLEGAQDTQYF.

This clonotype has at least ten counts. The rearrangement uses TRBV7-2 and TRBJ2-5; 9 nucleotides line up with TRBD2. Germline V gene data show CDR1 as SGHTA and CDR2 as FQGNSA. The CDR3 is 15 residues long. V dropped 4 bases and J dropped 5; count of bases not matched to a gene: 8. The CDR3 DNA reads as TGTGCCAGCAGCTCAGCTAGCGGGGCATGGGAGACCCAGTACTTC. As protein: CASSSASGAWETQYF.

This clonotype has a count of ten or more. The chain employs TRBV7-2 and TRBJ1-2, with a possible D match to TRBD1 (5 bases). V lost 5 bases to trimming and J lost 2 bases, with 15 bases between them. The germline gives CDR1 SGHTA, CDR2 FQGNSA. This CDR3 is 15 amino acids long. As DNA, the CDR3 is TGTGCCAGCAGCCTGACAGCGTCGGGGAACTATGGCTACACCTTC. This codes for CASSLTASGNYGYTF.

The rearrangement links TRBV20-1 to TRBJ1-2; D ambiguous. V shed 6 bases and J shed 7 bases, with 15 bases lying between them. CDR3 size: 12 residues. CDR1 is DFQATT and CDR2 is SNEGSKA in the germline V gene (reference sequence). CDR3 loop: CSAHLGPAGYTF. The DNA for the CDR3 is TGCAGTGCCCATCTCGGGCCGGCTGGCTACACCTTC.

This clonotype was recorded at least ten times. A much larger clone differs by one base, so this may be a read error. The rearrangement uses TRBV6-6 and TRBJ1-6, with D possibly TRBD1 on 5 matching bases. Germline V gene sequence: CDR1 MNHNY, CDR2 SVGAGI (reference sequence). The CDR3 length is 14 residues. The CDR3 loop reads CASSPTGGNSPRHF. The CDR3 region has the DNA TGTGCCAGCAGTCCGACCGGGGGTAATTCACCCCGCCACTTT.

This clonotype has a count of ten or more. CDR3: CASSHGVEETQYF. The DNA of the CDR3 is TGTGCCAGCAGCCATGGGGTTGAGGAGACCCAGTACTTC. The V and J genes are TRBV7-9 and TRBJ2-5; unclear D gene. Germline CDR1 is SEHNR and CDR2 is FQNEAQ (reference sequence). Trimming removed 5 bases from V and 5 bases from J, with 12 bases in between. The CDR3 runs to 13 residues.

The chain joins TRBV4-1 to TRBJ2-5, with a tentative D call TRBD1 (6 bases). Trimming cost V 2 bases and J 1 base, with 11 bases left between them. The CDR3 sequence is 15 residues long. Germline V gene sequence: CDR1 MGHRA, CDR2 YSYEKL. CDR3 loop: CASSQWGQPQETQYF. The CDR3 region has the DNA TGCGCCAGCAGCCAATGGGGGCAGCCCCAAGAGACCCAGTACTTC.